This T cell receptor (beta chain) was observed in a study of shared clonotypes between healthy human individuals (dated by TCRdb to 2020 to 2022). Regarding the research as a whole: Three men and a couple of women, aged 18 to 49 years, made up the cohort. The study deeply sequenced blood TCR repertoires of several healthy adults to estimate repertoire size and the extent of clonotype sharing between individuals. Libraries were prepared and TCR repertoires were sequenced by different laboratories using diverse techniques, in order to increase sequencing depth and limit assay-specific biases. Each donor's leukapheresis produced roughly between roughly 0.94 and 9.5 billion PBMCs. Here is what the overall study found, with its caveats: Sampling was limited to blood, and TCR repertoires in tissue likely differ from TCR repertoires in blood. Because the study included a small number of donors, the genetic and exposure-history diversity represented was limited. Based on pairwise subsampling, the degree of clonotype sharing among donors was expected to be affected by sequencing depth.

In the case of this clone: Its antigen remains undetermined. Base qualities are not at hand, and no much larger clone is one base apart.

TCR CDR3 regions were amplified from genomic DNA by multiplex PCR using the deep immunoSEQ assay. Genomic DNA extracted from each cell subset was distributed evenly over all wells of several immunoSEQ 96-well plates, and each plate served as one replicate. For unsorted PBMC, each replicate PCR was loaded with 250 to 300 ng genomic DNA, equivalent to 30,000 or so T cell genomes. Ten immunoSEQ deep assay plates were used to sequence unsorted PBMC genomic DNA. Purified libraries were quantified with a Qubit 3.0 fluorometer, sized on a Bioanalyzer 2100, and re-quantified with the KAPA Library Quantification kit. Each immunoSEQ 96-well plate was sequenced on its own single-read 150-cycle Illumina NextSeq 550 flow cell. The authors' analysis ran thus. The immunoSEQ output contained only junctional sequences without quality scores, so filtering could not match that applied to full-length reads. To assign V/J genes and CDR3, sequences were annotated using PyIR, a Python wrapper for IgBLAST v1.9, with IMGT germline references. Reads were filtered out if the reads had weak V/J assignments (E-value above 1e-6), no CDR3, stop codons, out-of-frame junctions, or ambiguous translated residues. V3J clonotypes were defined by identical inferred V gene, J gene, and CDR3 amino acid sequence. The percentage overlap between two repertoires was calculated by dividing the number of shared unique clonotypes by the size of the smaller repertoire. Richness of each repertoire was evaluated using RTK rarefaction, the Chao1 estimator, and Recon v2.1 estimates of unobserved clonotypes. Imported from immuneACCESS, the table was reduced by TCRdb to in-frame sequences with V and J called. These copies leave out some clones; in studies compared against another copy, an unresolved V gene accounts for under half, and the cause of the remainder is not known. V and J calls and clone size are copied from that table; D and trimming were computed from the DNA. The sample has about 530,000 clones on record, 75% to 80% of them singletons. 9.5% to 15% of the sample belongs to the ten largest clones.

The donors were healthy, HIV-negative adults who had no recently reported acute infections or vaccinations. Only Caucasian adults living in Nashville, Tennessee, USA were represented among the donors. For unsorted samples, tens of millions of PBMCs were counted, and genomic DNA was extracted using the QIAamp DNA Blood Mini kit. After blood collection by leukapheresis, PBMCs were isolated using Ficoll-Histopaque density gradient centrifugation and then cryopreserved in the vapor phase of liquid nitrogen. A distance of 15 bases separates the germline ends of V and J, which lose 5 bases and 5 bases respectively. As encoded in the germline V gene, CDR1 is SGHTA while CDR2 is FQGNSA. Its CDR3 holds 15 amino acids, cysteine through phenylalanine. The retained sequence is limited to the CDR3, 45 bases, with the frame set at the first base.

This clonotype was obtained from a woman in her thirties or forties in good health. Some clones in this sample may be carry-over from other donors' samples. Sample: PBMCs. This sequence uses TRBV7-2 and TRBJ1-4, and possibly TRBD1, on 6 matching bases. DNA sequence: TGTGCCAGCAGCCCCCAGGGGCGAGGAAATGAAAAACTGTTTTTT. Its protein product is CASSPQGRGNEKLFF.